Presented here are 5 T cell receptor beta chains from one specimen sequenced in a study of blood T cell repertoires in COVID-19. Produced via immunoSEQ multiplex PCR; TCRdb's table is partial and in-frame only. The profile shows some 28,000 clones, approximately 84% of them singletons. What was sequenced was peripheral blood. These receptors all stem from a man between 65 and 80 years old with active COVID-19.

The V gene is TRBV19, the J gene TRBJ1-1; TRBD1 is a possible D gene (5 bases). Between the trimmed V and J ends, which lost 0 bases and 11 bases, there was a span of 16 bases. Germline V lookup: CDR1 LNHDA, CDR2 SQIVND (reference sequence). This CDR3 is 14 amino acids long. The CDR3 DNA reads TGTGCCAGTAGTATAGATCTTTTTGGCAGGGTGGCTTTCTTT. It encodes CASSIDLFGRVAFF.

This sequence joins TRBV9 and TRBJ2-5, with D maybe TRBD2 (6 bases). V lost 1 base and J 1 base, leaving 11 bases between the germline ends. The CDR3 consists of 15 residues. CDR1 SGDLS and CDR2 YYNGEE come from the germline V gene. In DNA form, the CDR3 reads TGTGCCAGCAGCGTAACGGGGGTTCCCCAAGAGACCCAGTACTTC. It specifies CASSVTGVPQETQYF.

This clone was observed a handful of times. This chain connects TRBV6-6 to TRBJ1-6, with 7 nucleotides matching TRBD1. Germline assignment: CDR1 MNHNY and CDR2 SVGAGI (reference sequence). The CDR3 sequence is 15 residues long. V trimming: 7 bases; J trimming: 7 bases; junction bases outside the gene matches: 10. The CDR3 is CASISSVRGNSPLHF. CDR3 coding DNA: TGTGCCAGCATTTCCTCGGTCAGGGGGAATTCACCCCTCCACTTT.

This clone has only a few counts. The gene calls are TRBV6-2 or TRBV6-3 and TRBJ1-1, with D possibly matching TRBD1 (5 bases). With 5 bases removed from V and 9 bases from J, the gap between germline ends came to 16 bases. The CDR3 is 13 residues long. The V gene's germline CDR1 is MNHEY and CDR2 SVGEGT. This CDR3 is CASSPPDRPQAFF. The CDR3 nucleotides read TGTGCCAGCAGTCCGCCCGACAGACCTCAAGCTTTCTTT.

The V and J genes are TRBV12-3 or TRBV12-4 and TRBJ1-3, with D possibly being TRBD1 (5 bases). V shed 6 bases and J shed 4 bases, with 7 bases lying between them. This CDR3 region has 12 residues. The CDR3 DNA reads as TGTGCCAGCAGCCGACAGGGAAACACCATATATTTT. It codes for CASSRQGNTIYF.